Listed below are T cell receptor beta chains from one sample, sequenced in a study of identical twins. TCRdb fed the 5' RACE reads into MiXCR, producing one record per CDR3 protein. The repertoire holds about 240,000 distinct CDR3 sequences, with about 10% as singletons. Source material: memory T cells sorted from blood. The receptors were gathered from a man over 45 in good health. Each CDR3 is given without its conserved first and last residue. Clone sizes are given selectively: once, few, many, or a class where the clone is expanded.

>TRBV28|TRBJ2-3|many
ASSQSTSAVTDTQY
>TRBV11-2|TRBJ2-3|many
ASSLVGTSGGAVNTQY
>TRBV20-1|TRBJ2-7|few
SAQPLSRGGPDEQY
>TRBV20-1|TRBJ2-2|NA
SARKGGPTGELF
>TRBV6-2/TRBV6-3|TRBJ2-2|NA
ASTPLGWQDETGELF
>TRBV21-1|TRBJ2-7|NA
ASSPHTGSYEQY
>TRBV20-1|TRBJ1-5|many
SAREAGRGGPSHQPQH
>TRBV2|TRBJ1-6|few
ASYRENNSPLH
>TRBV7-2|TRBJ2-6|NA
ASSYRGGTGANVLT
>TRBV12-3/TRBV12-4|TRBJ2-5|many
ASSQQGTQETQY
>TRBV6-1|TRBJ1-6|few
ATVQGSTDSPLH
>TRBV6-1|TRBJ2-5|few
ASIPTPWDRGRETQY
>TRBV5-1|TRBJ2-7|few
ASSFTSGSSYEQY
>TRBV6-2/TRBV6-3|TRBJ1-5|NA
ASSAGQVMGNQPQH
>TRBV12-3/TRBV12-4|TRBJ2-3|NA
ASSLAAGRGLVTQY
>TRBV4-3|TRBJ2-3|many
ASSPGVLAGGPRTDTQY
>TRBV7-9|TRBJ1-1|few
ASSRDRNYAVNTEAF
>TRBV6-5|TRBJ1-3|few
ASSYGRAGGHFSGNTIY
>TRBV21-1|TRBJ2-1|few
AASSDLGEMDNEQF
>TRBV7-2|TRBJ2-3|many
ASSLGTGGWGTQY
>TRBV2|TRBJ1-2|few
ASSAILYGYT
>TRBV5-1|TRBJ2-6|many
ASSSDSGRISGANVLT
>TRBV30|TRBJ1-2|few
AWGGSDNYGYT
>TRBV7-8|TRBJ2-3|NA
ASSGTLWRGFTDTQY
>TRBV20-1|TRBJ2-1|many
SGGLAGVYNEQF
>TRBV20-1|TRBJ2-1|NA
SAREGAADEQF